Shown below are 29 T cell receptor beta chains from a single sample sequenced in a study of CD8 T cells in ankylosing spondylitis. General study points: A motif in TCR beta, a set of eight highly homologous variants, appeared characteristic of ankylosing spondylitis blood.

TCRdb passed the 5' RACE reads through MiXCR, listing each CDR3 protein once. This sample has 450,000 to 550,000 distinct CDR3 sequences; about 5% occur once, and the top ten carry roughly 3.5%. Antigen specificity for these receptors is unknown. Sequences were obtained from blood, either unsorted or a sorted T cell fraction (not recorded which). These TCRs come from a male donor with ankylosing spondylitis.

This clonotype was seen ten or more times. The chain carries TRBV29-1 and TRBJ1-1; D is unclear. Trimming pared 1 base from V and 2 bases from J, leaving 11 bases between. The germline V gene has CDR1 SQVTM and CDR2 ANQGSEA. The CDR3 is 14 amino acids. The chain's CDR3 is CSVEGLGSNTEAFF. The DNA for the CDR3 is TGCAGCGTTGAAGGCCTAGGGTCCAACACTGAAGCTTTCTTT.

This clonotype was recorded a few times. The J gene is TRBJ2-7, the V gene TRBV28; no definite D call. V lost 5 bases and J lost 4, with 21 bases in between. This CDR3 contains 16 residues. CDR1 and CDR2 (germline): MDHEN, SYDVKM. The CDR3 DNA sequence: TGTGCCAGCAGTCTGGTCCCGCCAGCTAGGTGGTACGAGCAGTACTTC. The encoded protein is CASSLVPPARWYEQYF. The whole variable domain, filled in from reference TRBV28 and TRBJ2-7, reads DVKVTQSSRYLVKRTGEKVFLECVQDMDHENMFWYRQDPGLGLRLIYFSYDVKMKEKGDIPEGYSVSREKKERFSLILESASTNQTSMYLCASSLVPPARWYEQYFGPGTRLTVT.

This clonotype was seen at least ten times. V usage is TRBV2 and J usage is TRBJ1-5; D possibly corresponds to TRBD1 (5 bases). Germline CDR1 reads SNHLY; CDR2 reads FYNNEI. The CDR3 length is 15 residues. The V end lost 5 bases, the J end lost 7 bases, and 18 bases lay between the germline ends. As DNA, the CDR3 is TGTGCCAGCAGTTACTCAGATGGGGCCTGGCAGCCCCAGCATTTT. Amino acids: CASSYSDGAWQPQHF.

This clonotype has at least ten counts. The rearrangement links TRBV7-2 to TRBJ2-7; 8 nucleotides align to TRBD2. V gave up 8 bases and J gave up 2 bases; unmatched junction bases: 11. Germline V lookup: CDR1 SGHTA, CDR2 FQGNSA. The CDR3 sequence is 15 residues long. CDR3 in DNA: TGTGCCAGCGGACGGGGGGGGGCGAAAGCCTACGAGCAGTACTTC. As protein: CASGRGGAKAYEQYF.

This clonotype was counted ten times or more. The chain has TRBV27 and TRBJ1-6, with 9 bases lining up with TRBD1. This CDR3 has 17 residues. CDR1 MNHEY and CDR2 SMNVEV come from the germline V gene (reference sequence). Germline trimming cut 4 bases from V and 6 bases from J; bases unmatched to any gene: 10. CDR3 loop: CASSSRGQGIRNSPLHF. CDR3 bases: TGTGCCAGCAGTTCCAGGGGACAGGGAATCCGTAATTCACCCCTCCACTTT.

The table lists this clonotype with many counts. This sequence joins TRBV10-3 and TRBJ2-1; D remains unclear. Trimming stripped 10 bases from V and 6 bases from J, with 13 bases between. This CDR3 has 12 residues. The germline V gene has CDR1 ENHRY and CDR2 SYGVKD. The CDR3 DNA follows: TGTGCCACACTAACCCCCCCCAATGAGCAGTTCTTC. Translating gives CATLTPPNEQFF.

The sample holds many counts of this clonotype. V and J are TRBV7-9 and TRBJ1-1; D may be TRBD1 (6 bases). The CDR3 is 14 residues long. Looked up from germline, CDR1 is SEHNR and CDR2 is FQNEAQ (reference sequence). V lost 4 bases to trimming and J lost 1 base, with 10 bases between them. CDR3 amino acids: CASSSQTGNTEAFF. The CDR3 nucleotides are TGTGCCAGCAGCTCTCAGACAGGGAACACTGAAGCTTTCTTT.

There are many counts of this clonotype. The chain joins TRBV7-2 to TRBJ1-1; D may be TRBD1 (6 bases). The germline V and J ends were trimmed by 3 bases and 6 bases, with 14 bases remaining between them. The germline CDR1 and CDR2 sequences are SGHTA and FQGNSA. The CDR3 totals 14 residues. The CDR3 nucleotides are TGTGCCAGCAGCTTCGGACAACAGGGACCTGAAGCTTTCTTT. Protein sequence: CASSFGQQGPEAFF.

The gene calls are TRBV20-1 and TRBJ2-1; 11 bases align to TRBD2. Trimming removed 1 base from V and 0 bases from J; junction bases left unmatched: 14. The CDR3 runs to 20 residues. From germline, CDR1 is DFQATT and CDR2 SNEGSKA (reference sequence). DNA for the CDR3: TGCAGTGCTAGAGGCTTTGGGCTAGCGGGGGGCCTGAGCTCCTACAATGAGCAGTTCTTC. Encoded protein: CSARGFGLAGGLSSYNEQFF.

The CDR3 loop is CASSQTSGRAAEQYF. The CDR3 coding sequence is TGTGCCAGCAGCCAGACTAGCGGGAGGGCGGCCGAGCAGTACTTC. The chain has TRBV14 and TRBJ2-7; 14 nucleotides align to TRBD2. V shed 3 bases and J 6 bases; nucleotides not matched to a gene: 4. Germline assignment: CDR1 SGHDN and CDR2 FVKESK. This CDR3 spans 15 amino acids.

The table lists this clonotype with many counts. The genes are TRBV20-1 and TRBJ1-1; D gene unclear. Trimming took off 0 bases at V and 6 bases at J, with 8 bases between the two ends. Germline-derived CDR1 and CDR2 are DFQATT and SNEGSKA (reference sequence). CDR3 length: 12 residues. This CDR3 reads CSARDHGAEAFF. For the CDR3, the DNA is TGCAGTGCTAGAGATCACGGGGCTGAAGCTTTCTTT.

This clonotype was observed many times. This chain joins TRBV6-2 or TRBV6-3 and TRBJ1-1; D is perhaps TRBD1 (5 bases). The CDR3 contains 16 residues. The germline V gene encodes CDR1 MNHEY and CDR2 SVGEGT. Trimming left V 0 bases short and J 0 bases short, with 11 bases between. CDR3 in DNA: TGTGCCAGCAGTTACTCGGTGACAGAATTGAACACTGAAGCTTTCTTT. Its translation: CASSYSVTELNTEAFF.

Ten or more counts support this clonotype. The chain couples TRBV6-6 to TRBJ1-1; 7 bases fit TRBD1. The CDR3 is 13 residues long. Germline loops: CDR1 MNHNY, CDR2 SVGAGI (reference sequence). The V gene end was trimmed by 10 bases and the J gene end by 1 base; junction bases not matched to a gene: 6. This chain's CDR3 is CANRDSKNTEAFF. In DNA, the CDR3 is TGTGCCAACCGGGACAGCAAGAACACTGAAGCTTTCTTT.

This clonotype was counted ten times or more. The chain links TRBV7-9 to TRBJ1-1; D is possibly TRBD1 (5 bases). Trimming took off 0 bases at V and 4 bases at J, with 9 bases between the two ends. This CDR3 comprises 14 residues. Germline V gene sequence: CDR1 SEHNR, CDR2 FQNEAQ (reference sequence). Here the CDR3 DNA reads TGTGCCAGCAGCTTAGCGCTCGGGGGCACTGAAGCTTTCTTT. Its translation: CASSLALGGTEAFF.

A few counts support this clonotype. The CDR3, as DNA: TGTGCCAGCAGTCAGAGGACAACAGAGACCCAGTACTTC. Translating it yields CASSQRTTETQYF. This chain links TRBV6-1 with TRBJ2-5; D is perhaps TRBD1 (5 bases). Germline V gene lookup returns CDR1 MNHNS and CDR2 SASEGT. The CDR3 is 13 amino acids. Trimming took 5 bases from V and 4 from J, leaving 11 bases between them.

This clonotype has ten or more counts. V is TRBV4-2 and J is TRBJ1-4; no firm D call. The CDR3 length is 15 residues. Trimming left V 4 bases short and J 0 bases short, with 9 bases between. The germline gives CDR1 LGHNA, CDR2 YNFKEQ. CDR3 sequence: CASSPLSATNEKLFF. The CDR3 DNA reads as TGTGCCAGCAGCCCCTTGAGCGCAACTAATGAAAAACTGTTTTTT.

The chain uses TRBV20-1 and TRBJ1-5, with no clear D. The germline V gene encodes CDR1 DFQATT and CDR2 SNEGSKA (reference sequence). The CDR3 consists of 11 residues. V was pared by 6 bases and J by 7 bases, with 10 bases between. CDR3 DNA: TGCAGTGCGGAACGTGGGCAGCCCCAGCATTTT. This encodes CSAERGQPQHF.

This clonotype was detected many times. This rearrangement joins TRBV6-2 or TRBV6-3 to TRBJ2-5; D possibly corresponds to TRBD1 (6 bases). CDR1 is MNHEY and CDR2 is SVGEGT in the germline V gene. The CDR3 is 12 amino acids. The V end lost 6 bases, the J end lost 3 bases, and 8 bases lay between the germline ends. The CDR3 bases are TGTGCCAGCAGCTACAGGGAAGAGACCCAGTACTTC. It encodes CASSYREETQYF.

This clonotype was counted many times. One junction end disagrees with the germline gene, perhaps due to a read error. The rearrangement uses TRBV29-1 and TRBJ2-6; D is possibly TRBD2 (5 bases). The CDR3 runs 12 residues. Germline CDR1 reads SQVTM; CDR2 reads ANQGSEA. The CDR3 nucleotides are TGCAGCGTTGTTTTCGGGGACAACGTCCTGACTTTC. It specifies CSVVFGDNVLTF.

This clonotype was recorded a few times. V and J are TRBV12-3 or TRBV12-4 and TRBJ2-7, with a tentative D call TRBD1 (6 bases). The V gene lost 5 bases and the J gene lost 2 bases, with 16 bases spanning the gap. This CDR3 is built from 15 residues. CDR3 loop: CASSDTGSPTYEQYF. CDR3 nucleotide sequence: TGTGCCAGCAGTGATACAGGGTCGCCTACCTACGAGCAGTACTTC.

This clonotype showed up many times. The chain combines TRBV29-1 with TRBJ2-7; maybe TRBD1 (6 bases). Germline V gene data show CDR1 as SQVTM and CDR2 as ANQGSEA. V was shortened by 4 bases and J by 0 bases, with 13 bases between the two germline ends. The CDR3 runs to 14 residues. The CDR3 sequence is CSVAGTGNSYEQYF. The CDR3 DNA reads TGCAGCGTTGCTGGAACAGGGAACTCCTACGAGCAGTACTTC.

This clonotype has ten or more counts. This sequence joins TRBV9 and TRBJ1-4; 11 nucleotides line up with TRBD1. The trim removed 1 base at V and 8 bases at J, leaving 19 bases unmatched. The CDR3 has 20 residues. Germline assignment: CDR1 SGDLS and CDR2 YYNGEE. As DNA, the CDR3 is TGTGCCAGCAGCGTATCAACCGGGATCTTTGGGACAGGGGGAGGAGAAAAACTGTTTTTT. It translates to CASSVSTGIFGTGGGEKLFF.

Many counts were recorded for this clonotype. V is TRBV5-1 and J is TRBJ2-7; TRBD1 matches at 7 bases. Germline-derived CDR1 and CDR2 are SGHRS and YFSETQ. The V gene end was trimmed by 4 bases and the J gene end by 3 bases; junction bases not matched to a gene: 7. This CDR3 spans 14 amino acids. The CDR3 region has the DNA TGCGCCAGCAGCCCGTCGACAGGGATCTACGAGCAGTACTTC. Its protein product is CASSPSTGIYEQYF.

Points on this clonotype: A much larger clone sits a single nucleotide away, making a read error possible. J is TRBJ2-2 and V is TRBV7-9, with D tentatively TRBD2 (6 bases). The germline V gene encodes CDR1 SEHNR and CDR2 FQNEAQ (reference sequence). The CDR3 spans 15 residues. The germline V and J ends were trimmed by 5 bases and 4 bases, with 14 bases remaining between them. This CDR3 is CASSPPGVTTGELFF. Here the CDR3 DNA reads TGTGCCAGCAGCCCGCCGGGGGTGACCACCGGGGAGCTGTTTTTT.

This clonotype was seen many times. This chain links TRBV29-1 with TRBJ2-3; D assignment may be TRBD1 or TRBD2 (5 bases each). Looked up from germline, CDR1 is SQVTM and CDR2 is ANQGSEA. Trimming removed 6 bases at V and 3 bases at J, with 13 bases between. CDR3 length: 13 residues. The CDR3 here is CSVGREITDTQYF. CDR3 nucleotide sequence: TGCAGCGTGGGACGGGAAATAACAGATACGCAGTATTTT.

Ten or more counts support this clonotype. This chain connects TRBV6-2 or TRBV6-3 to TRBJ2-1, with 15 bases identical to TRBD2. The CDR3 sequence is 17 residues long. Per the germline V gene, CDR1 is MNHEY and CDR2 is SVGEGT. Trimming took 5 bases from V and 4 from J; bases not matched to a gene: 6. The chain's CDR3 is CASSTSGTSGGYNEQFF. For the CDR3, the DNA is TGTGCCAGCAGTACGTCCGGGACTAGCGGGGGGTACAATGAGCAGTTCTTC.

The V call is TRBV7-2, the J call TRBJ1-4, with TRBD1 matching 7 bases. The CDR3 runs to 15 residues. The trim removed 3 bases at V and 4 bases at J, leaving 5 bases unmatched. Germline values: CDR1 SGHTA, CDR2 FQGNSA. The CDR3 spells CASSLGGGHNEKLFF. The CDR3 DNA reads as TGTGCCAGCAGCTTGGGAGGGGGCCATAATGAAAAACTGTTTTTT.

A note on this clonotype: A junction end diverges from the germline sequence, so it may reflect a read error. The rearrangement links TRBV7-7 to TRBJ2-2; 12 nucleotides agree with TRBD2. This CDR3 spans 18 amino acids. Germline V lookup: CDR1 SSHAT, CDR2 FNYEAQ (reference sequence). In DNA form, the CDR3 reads TGTGCTAGCAGCTCGCGACTAGCGGGGGCTGGGGACACCGGGGAGCTGTTTTTT. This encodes CASSSRLAGAGDTGELFF. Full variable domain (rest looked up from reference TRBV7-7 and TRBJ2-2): GAGVSQSPRYKVTKRGQDVTLRCDPISSHATLYWYQQALGQGPEFLTYFNYEAQPDKSGLPSDRFSAERPEGSISTLTIQRTEQRDSAMYRCASSSRLAGAGDTGELFFGEGSRLTVL.

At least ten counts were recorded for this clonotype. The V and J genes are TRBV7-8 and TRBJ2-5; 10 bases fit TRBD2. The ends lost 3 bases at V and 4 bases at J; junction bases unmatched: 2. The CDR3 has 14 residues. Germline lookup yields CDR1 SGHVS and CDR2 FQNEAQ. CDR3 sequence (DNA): TGTGCCAGCAGCTTCCTAGCGGGAGCAGAGACCCAGTACTTC. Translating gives CASSFLAGAETQYF.